In this sample, the clone carrying this T cell receptor (beta chain) turned up a few times. The antigen is undetermined. Trimming took 1 base from V and 1 from J, leaving 5 bases between them. This CDR3 comprises 14 residues. The germline CDR1 and CDR2 sequences are MNHEY and SVGAGI. Investigators prepared the TCR beta libraries by applying iRepertoire HTBI primers and Arm-PCR of CDR3 regions. TCRdb analysed the multiplex PCR reads with MiXCR anew, one entry per CDR3 protein. Here the sample spans under 350,000 distinct CDR3 sequences, approximately 20% being singletons. This record belongs to a study of regulatory T cells in long-lasting Graves disease. Study at large: Persistent Graves' disease required over 5 years of antithyroid drugs and positive TSH receptor antibodies. Points from the study as a whole: Persistent disease was associated with favored TRBV28 usage and with favored use of TRBJ1-2 and TRBJ2-5.

The time point was: persistent/refractory GD, antithyroid drugs over 5 years with positive TRAb. Making the TCR library involved RNA that had been extracted from PBMCs. The authors drew patients from an endocrinology department in Xi'an, China. Roughly 10 milliliters of peripheral blood were drawn into EDTA tubes. The material sequenced was peripheral blood mononuclear cells (PBMCs), taken when the disease was refractory, from a patient treated with antithyroid drugs. The receptor was derived from a female donor with Graves disease. The rearrangement joins TRBV6-5 to TRBJ1-5; no reliable D call. The DNA for the CDR3 is TGTGCCAGCAGTTACTTTGGGAGCAATCAGCCCCAGCATTTT. It encodes CASSYFGSNQPQHF.